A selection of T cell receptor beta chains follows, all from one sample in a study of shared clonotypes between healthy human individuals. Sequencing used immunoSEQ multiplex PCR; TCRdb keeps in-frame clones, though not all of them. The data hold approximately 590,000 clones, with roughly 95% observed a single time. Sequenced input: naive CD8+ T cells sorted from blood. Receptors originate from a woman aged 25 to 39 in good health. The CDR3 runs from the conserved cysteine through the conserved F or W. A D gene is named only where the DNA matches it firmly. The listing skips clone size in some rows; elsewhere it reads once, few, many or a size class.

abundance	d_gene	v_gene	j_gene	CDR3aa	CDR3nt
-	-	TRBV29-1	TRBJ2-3	CSVEAFDDTQYF	TGCAGCGTTGAAGCGTTTGATGATACGCAGTATTTT
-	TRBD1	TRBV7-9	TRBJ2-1	CASSGTGGKYNEQFF	TGTGCCAGCTCCGGGACAGGGGGCAAATACAATGAGCAGTTCTTC
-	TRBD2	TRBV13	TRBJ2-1	CASSLGRAHEQFF	TGTGCCAGCAGCTTGGGGAGGGCCCATGAGCAGTTCTTC
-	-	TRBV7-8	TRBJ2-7	CASSLANEQYF	TGTGCCAGCAGCTTAGCGAATGAGCAGTACTTC
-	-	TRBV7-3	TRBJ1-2	CASSPAGTDYGYTF	TGTGCCAGCAGCCCCGCCGGGACGGACTATGGCTACACCTTC
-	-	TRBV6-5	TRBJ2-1	CASRFGLTTYNEQFF	TGTGCCAGCAGGTTCGGACTAACGACCTACAATGAGCAGTTCTTC
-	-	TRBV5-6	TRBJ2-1	CASSLAWGKDEQFF	TGTGCCAGCAGCTTGGCCTGGGGTAAGGATGAGCAGTTCTTC
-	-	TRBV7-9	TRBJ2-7	CASGETNYEQYF	TGTGCCAGCGGGGAAACCAACTACGAGCAGTACTTC
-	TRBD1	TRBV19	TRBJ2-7	CASSPRGTGPLPEQYF	TGTGCCAGTAGTCCCCGGGGGACAGGGCCCCTCCCTGAGCAGTACTTC
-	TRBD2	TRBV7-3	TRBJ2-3	CASSSAGGADTQYF	TGTGCCAGCAGCTCAGCGGGAGGAGCAGATACGCAGTATTTT
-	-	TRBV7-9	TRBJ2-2	CASRRGTGELFF	TGTGCCAGCAGGCGCGGCACCGGGGAGCTGTTTTTT
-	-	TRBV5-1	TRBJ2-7	CASSWTTGSEQYF	TGCGCCAGCAGCTGGACTACAGGGAGCGAGCAGTACTTC
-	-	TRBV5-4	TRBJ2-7	CASSGGPEQYF	TGTGCCAGCAGCGGAGGTCCCGAGCAGTACTTC
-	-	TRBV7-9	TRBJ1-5	CASSLGEGTNQPQHF	TGTGCCAGCAGCTTAGGTGAAGGGACAAATCAGCCCCAGCATTTT
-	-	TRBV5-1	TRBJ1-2	CASSLWVGDGYTF	TGCGCCAGCAGCTTATGGGTCGGGGACGGCTACACCTTC
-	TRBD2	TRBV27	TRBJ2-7	CASSLYSGRGVEQYF	TGTGCCAGCAGTTTATATAGCGGGCGGGGGGTCGAGCAGTACTTC
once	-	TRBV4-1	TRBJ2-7	CASSQGVQGRSYEQYF	TGCGCCAGCAGCCAAGGGGTGCAGGGGCGCAGCTACGAGCAGTACTTC
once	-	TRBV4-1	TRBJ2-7	CASSQTSLSESYEQYF	TGCGCCAGCAGCCAAACCAGCCTCAGCGAGTCCTACGAGCAGTACTTC
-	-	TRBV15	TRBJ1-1	CATSRVPLNTEAFF	TGTGCCACCAGCAGAGTACCGTTGAACACTGAAGCTTTCTTT
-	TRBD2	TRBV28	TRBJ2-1	CASSLPWGSGRYGEQFF	TGTGCCAGCAGCCTACCTTGGGGTAGCGGGAGATACGGTGAGCAGTTCTTC
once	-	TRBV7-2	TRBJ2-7	CASSLEAGYEQYF	TGTGCCAGCAGCTTAGAGGCGGGATACGAGCAGTACTTC
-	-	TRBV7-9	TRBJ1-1	CASSLVGRGEAFF	TGTGCCAGCAGCTTAGTTGGTAGGGGTGAAGCTTTCTTT
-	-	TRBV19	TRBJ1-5	CASSIPAFLGTLDQPQHF	TGTGCCAGTAGTATCCCCGCGTTTCTAGGGACCTTGGATCAGCCCCAGCATTTT
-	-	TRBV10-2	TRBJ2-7	CASSVYGSIAYEQYF	TGCGCCAGCAGTGTTTACGGGAGTATCGCCTACGAGCAGTACTTC
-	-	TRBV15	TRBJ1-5	CATSRERGGAIEPQHF	TGTGCCACCAGCAGAGAGAGAGGGGGGGCCATCGAGCCCCAGCATTTT
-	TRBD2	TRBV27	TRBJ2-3	CASSLLGTSGTDTQYF	TGTGCCAGCAGTTTATTAGGGACTAGCGGCACAGATACGCAGTATTTT
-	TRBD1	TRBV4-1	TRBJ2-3	CASSQVGQGRFTDTQYF	TGCGCCAGCAGCCAAGTGGGACAGGGCAGATTCACAGATACGCAGTATTTT
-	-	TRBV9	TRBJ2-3	CASSPLPYGTDTQYF	TGTGCCAGCAGCCCCCTGCCGTACGGCACAGATACGCAGTATTTT
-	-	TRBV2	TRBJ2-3	CASTGAPATQYF	TGTGCCAGCACCGGGGCCCCGGCTACGCAGTATTTT
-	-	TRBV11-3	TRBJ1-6	CASSSQVAGRNSPLHF	TGTGCCAGCAGCTCACAGGTCGCTGGCCGAAATTCACCCCTCCACTTT
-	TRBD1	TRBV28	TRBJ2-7	CASGETGKQAYEQYF	TGTGCCAGCGGGGAGACAGGGAAACAGGCATACGAGCAGTACTTC
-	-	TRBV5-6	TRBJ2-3	CASSPWLGRLLTDTQYF	TGTGCCAGCAGCCCATGGTTGGGCCGACTACTCACAGATACGCAGTATTTT
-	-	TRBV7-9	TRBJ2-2	CASSLTIGQSGELFF	TGTGCCAGCAGCCTTACGATCGGACAGTCCGGGGAGCTGTTTTTT
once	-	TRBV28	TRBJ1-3	CASQGYPNSGNTIYF	TGTGCCAGTCAAGGGTACCCGAACTCTGGAAACACCATATATTTT
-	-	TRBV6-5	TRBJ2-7	CASSPGQGSSYEQYF	TGTGCCAGCAGCCCCGGGCAGGGGAGCTCCTACGAGCAGTACTTC
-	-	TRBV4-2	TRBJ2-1	CASSQDGGGYNEQFF	TGTGCCAGCAGCCAAGATGGCGGAGGTTACAATGAGCAGTTCTTC
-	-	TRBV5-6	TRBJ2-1	CASSLGADNEQFF	TGTGCCAGCAGCTTGGGAGCGGACAATGAGCAGTTCTTC
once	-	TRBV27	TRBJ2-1	CASSLRVYSDEQFF	TGTGCCAGCAGCCTTAGAGTTTATAGCGATGAGCAGTTCTTC
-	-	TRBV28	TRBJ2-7	CASSFSISYEQYF	TGTGCCAGCAGTTTCTCTATCTCCTACGAGCAGTACTTC
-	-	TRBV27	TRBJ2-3	CASSLSGWDTQYF	TGTGCCAGCAGTTTATCGGGGTGGGATACGCAGTATTTT
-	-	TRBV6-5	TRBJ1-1	CASSYTRETEAFF	TGTGCCAGCAGTTATACTAGAGAGACTGAAGCTTTCTTT
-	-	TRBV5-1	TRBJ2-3	CASRFTDTQYF	TGCGCCAGCAGGTTCACAGATACGCAGTATTTT
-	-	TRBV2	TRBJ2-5	CASSEPRADETQYF	TGTGCCAGCAGTGAACCTAGAGCTGATGAGACCCAGTACTTC